This T cell receptor (beta chain) appears in the sequencing data of a study of beta chain features in type 1 diabetes. Study-level results: People with Type 1 diabetes carried modestly yet significantly shorter TCRB CDR3s in all four CD4+ subsets.

Germline V gene sequence: CDR1 KGHSH, CDR2 LQKENI. Deletions cut 2 bases from V and 1 base from J, with 9 bases between. This CDR3 spans 14 amino acids. cDNA synthesis used the whole RNA isolate, giving expressed TCRB sequences. The protocol was immunoSEQ multiplex PCR, while the TCRdb copy is restricted to in-frame clones and leaves out a portion. The sample yields more than 300,000 clones, 8.5% to 10% seen once. This clone occurred a few times. Its specificity is not known. This specimen includes other DNA sequences encoding the same CDR3. This sequence originates from a man aged 30 to 45 with type 1 diabetes. The rearrangement joins TRBV18 to TRBJ2-7; D unclear. The sample was central memory CD4+ T cells from blood. The CDR3 DNA follows: TGTGCCAGCTCACCAGGGTTGGTATCCTACGAGCAGTACTTC. It specifies CASSPGLVSYEQYF.